The present T cell receptor beta chain was sequenced within a study of blood T cell repertoires in COVID-19. Study at large: PBMCs, B-cell-depleted T cells, or T cells provided the cDNA or gDNA that made up the material.

This clone was picked up one time. Original handling: Quantification of nucleated cells was approximated via reference gene primer amplification. TCRdb's table, derived via immunoSEQ multiplex PCR, lists solely in-frame clones and lacks some. V and J calls and clone size are copied from that table; D and trimming were computed from the DNA. The sample lists fewer than 250,000 clones, 90% occurring once. This receptor was obtained from a man between 25 and 39 years old with COVID-19, enrolled during active disease. Sequencing input: peripheral blood.

CDR3 protein: CATKMTGSNQPQHF. CDR3 DNA sequence: TGTGCCACCAAGATGACAGGGAGCAATCAGCCCCAGCATTTT. V usage is TRBV15 and J usage is TRBJ1-5, with 7 bases aligning to TRBD1. The CDR3 contains 14 residues. In germline, CDR1 is LNHNV, CDR2 YYDKDF (reference sequence). J lost 1 base, V lost 7 bases, and 4 bases had no gene match.